These T cell receptor beta chains were read from a single sample in a study of blood T cell repertoires in COVID-19. Assay: immunoSEQ multiplex PCR; the TCRdb copy retains only in-frame clones and omits some. The sample shows under 250,000 clones, 75% to 85% of them seen only once. Sample: peripheral blood. These receptors all stem from a man aged 50-59 years with COVID-19, enrolled during active disease. CDR3s include the opening cysteine and the closing phenylalanine or tryptophan. D genes are given only for firm matches. Some rows mark clone size as missing; the rest say once, few, many or name a class of expanded clone.

j_call clone_size d_call v_call cdr3_nt cdr3_aa
TRBJ1-6 . . TRBV7-8 TGTGCCAGCAGCTTGGCGGGCCTAGGCAATTCACCCCTCCACTTT CASSLAGLGNSPLHF
TRBJ2-7 . TRBD1 TRBV4-3 TGCGCCAGCAGCCAAGAAAACACAGGGGCCTACGAGCAGTACTTC CASSQENTGAYEQYF
TRBJ1-1 . . TRBV5-1 TGCGCCAGCAGCTTCGCGGGGTCGGGGAACACTGAAGCTTTCTTT CASSFAGSGNTEAFF
TRBJ2-3 . TRBD1 TRBV18 TGTGCCAGCTCACCCGGGACAGCAAATACGCAGTATTTT CASSPGTANTQYF
TRBJ2-7 . . TRBV29-1 TGCAGCGTTGAAGACAGGCGCTCGGCCGAGCAGTACTTC CSVEDRRSAEQYF
TRBJ1-5 few TRBD1 TRBV2 TGTGCCAGCAGAACCGGGACAGGGGGCCGGAGGCAGCCCCAGCATTTT CASRTGTGGRRQPQHF
TRBJ2-2 . . TRBV9 TGTGCCAGCAGCGTAGTTACAGGGACCCACACCGGGGAGCTGTTTTTT CASSVVTGTHTGELFF
TRBJ2-6 . . TRBV19 TGTGCCAGTAGCCCTTTCGCGGGATCTGGGGCCAACGTCCTGACTTTC CASSPFAGSGANVLTF
TRBJ2-7 . . TRBV11-2 TGTGCCAGCAGCTTAGAAGGCAGGGCCGAGCAGTACTTC CASSLEGRAEQYF
TRBJ2-5 . . TRBV18 TGTGCCAGCCAGTACCAAGAGACCCAGTACTTC CASQYQETQYF
TRBJ1-1 . . TRBV18 TGTGCCAGCTCGTCCGGGTTGGGGAACACTGAAGCTTTCTTT CASSSGLGNTEAFF
TRBJ1-5 . . TRBV6-2/TRBV6-3 TGTGCCAGCAGTTACGAGGGCCAGCCCCAGCATTTT CASSYEGQPQHF
TRBJ2-7 . . TRBV12-3/TRBV12-4 TGTGCCAGCAGTTTGGGGCACCCCTACGAGCAGTACTTC CASSLGHPYEQYF
TRBJ2-5 . TRBD1 TRBV3-1/TRBV3-2 TGTGCCAGCAGCCAAGATTGGCCCCCCGACAGGGTTGAACAAGAGACCCAGTACTTC CASSQDWPPDRVEQETQYF
TRBJ2-3 . . TRBV7-8 TGTGCCAGCAGCTCCCGGGACATAGAGATTAGCACAGATACGCAGTATTTT CASSSRDIEISTDTQYF
TRBJ1-4 . . TRBV4-2 TGTGCCAGCAGCCAAGTGCTAGGAGTAGGAGAAAAACTGTTTTTT CASSQVLGVGEKLFF
TRBJ1-1 . . TRBV2 TGTGCCGCTCGGGACATAATGAACACTGAAGCTTTCTTT CAARDIMNTEAFF
TRBJ2-7 . TRBD2 TRBV3-1/TRBV3-2 TGTGCCAGCAGCCAGATCGGGGGGGCTGAAGAGCAGTACTTC CASSQIGGAEEQYF
TRBJ2-3 few . TRBV5-1 TGCGCCAGCAGCTTCGAGGGGGGGCCAACAGATACGCAGTATTTT CASSFEGGPTDTQYF
TRBJ1-5 . . TRBV6-2/TRBV6-3 TGTGCCAGCAGCCACGGGGGGGCTTTAGGCAATCAGCCCCAGCATTTT CASSHGGALGNQPQHF
TRBJ2-6 . . TRBV5-1 TGCGCCAGCAGCTTGGCCGGTGTGTTCTCTGGGGCCAACGTCCTGACTTTC CASSLAGVFSGANVLTF
TRBJ2-7 . . TRBV6-2/TRBV6-3 TGTGCCAGCAGTTACTCTACAGGGGGAGGGAGTTGGTACTTC CASSYSTGGGSWYF
TRBJ1-1 few TRBD1 TRBV7-9 TGTGCCAGCAGCTCCCAAGGGACAGCTAACACTGAAGCTTTCTTT CASSSQGTANTEAFF
TRBJ2-2 . TRBD1 TRBV9 TGTGCCAGCAGCGCACCAAAGACAGGGGTCAACACCGGGGAGCTGTTTTTT CASSAPKTGVNTGELFF
TRBJ2-5 . TRBD1 TRBV5-1 TGCGCCAGCAGCTTGGCCGGGACAGGGAAAGAGACCCAGTACTTC CASSLAGTGKETQYF
TRBJ1-5 . . TRBV5-1 TGCGCCAGCAGCTTGGACGGGAATCAGCCCCAGCATTTT CASSLDGNQPQHF
TRBJ1-4 . . TRBV14 TGTGCCAGCAGCCAAGATGTCAGGGGCGAAAAACTGTTTTTT CASSQDVRGEKLFF
TRBJ2-1 . TRBD1 TRBV7-2 TGTGCCAGCAGCTTACCCGGGACAGGGTTGTTGAATGAGCAGTTCTTC CASSLPGTGLLNEQFF
TRBJ1-1 . TRBD1 TRBV10-3 TGTGCCATCAGTGGTACAGGGGGGAGGATGAACACTGAAGCTTTCTTT CAISGTGGRMNTEAFF
TRBJ1-2 . . TRBV25-1 TGTGCCAGCAGTGGGGCAGTCTATGGCTACACCTTC CASSGAVYGYTF
TRBJ2-1 . TRBD2 TRBV5-4 TGTGCCAGCAGCGTTTCCGGGACTAGATCCAATGAGCAGTTCTTC CASSVSGTRSNEQFF
TRBJ2-3 . TRBD2 TRBV5-1 TGCGCCAGCAGCGTTAGCGGGGGGGTCGATACGCAGTATTTT CASSVSGGVDTQYF
TRBJ2-1 . TRBD2 TRBV9 TGTGCCAGCAGCGTAGAGGGACTAGCGGGAGAGTACAATGAGCAGTTCTTC CASSVEGLAGEYNEQFF
TRBJ1-1 . TRBD1 TRBV19 TGTGCCAGTAGTCACAGGACAGGAGGGACTGAAGCTTTCTTT CASSHRTGGTEAFF
TRBJ1-3 . . TRBV7-2 TGTGCCAGCAGCTTAACCGCAATATCCCGGAGCTCTGGAAACACCATATATTTT CASSLTAISRSSGNTIYF
TRBJ2-1 . TRBD2 TRBV5-5 TGTGCCAGCTCGGAGGGCAGCGGGGGGGCCGATGAGCAGTTCTTC CASSEGSGGADEQFF
TRBJ1-4 few . TRBV7-9 TGTGCCAGCAGCTTCTCGTCAACTAATGAAAAACTGTTTTTT CASSFSSTNEKLFF
TRBJ1-2 . TRBD1 TRBV5-1 TGCGCCAGCAGCGGAACGGACAGGGTTAACTATGGCTACACCTTC CASSGTDRVNYGYTF
TRBJ1-5 . TRBD1 TRBV27 TGTGCCAGCTCGACAGACCCGGACAGGGGGCTTGAAGATCAGCCCCAGCATTTT CASSTDPDRGLEDQPQHF